This T cell receptor beta chain derives from a study of T-cell memory formation after mild COVID-19 (dated by TCRdb to the early 2020s). Context from the whole study: TCR sequence clusters from the two donors were found to be largely donor specific. The cohort comprised two young, previously healthy adult volunteers, one female and one male. T-cell clones expanding and contracting after mild COVID-19 in two donors were tracked by longitudinal TCRalpha and TCRbeta repertoire sequencing. Paper-wide results and their limitations: Contracting CD4+ clones were found mainly in CM and EM memory subsets, while CD8+ clones were enriched in EMRA. Whether the second-wave clones peaking on day 37 were SARS-CoV-2 specific was not confirmed. Only a couple of mild cases were covered by the study, and larger cohorts that include severe cases with pre-infection samples were considered necessary. From day 15 to 85, contracting clones showed balanced CD4/CD8 phenotypes, whereas a second wave of clones that expanded from day 15 to 37 leaned towards CD4+. The detection of some responding clones in pre-infection memory suggests that pre-existing cross-reactive memory T cells joined the SARS-CoV-2 response.

PBMCs were isolated by Ficoll-Paque density gradient centrifugation. The CDR3 goes from the cysteine to the phenylalanine over 12 residues. Left in the record is the CDR3 DNA by itself, 36 bases read in frame from the first base. V and J are truncated by 10 bases and 8 bases respectively, leaving an intervening sequence of 13 bases. CDR1 and CDR2 are drawn from the germline V gene: KGHDR, SFDVKD. This clonotype has a count of ten or more. Its antigen specificity is not known. Per-base qualities were not stored, and no clone one base away is much larger. The instrument was an Illumina NovaSeq 6000. cDNA libraries for TCRalpha and TCRbeta were prepared by 5'RACE using constant-segment primers, with sample barcodes and unique molecular identifiers added. Trizol reagent was used to extract RNA from every sample. Amplification of the libraries took two PCR steps, and the second step added a second sample barcode plus Illumina TruSeq adapters. The libraries were sequenced on an Illumina NovaSeq using 2 x 150 bp paired-end reads. The study's processing was this. Demultiplexing of reads and collapsing into UMI-guided consensus sequences were performed with migec v1.2.7. With mixcr v2.1.11, UMI consensuses were aligned to TRA and TRB V and J templates and assembled into clonotypes. Expanded or contracted clonotypes were those called significant by both edgeR and NoisET, with noise models trained on biological replicates. For edgeR calls, the thresholds were a false discovery rate-adjusted p below 0.01 and a log2 fold-change of 1. As an exploratory analysis of dynamics, max-normalized trajectories of the 1000 most abundant clonotypes were examined by PCA with hierarchical clustering. The CD4 or CD8 phenotype of responding clones was assigned using the separately sequenced CD4+ and CD8+ repertoires. TCRdb applied fastp at Q25 and MiXCR to the public reads, then kept only in-frame beta chains. Merged by CDR3 protein, the rows form single entries marked with the most common genes and DNA. For this entry, the V and J calls and clone size follow TCRdb and not the study's own pipeline. The sample table contains more than 25,000 distinct CDR3 sequences; only one count was recorded for approximately 7.4% of them. The ten top clones hold less than 15% of the sample.

The chain is encoded by TRBV24-1 joined to TRBJ2-2, with a tentative D gene TRBD1 over 5 matching bases. This clonotype was obtained from an adult woman who had mild COVID-19 (a few samples of this study predate the infection). The sample titles of this study are shuffled in the database, so cell type and time point are left out; the donor was told from shared clones. The sample consisted of PBMCs or a T cell subset sorted from them (not recorded which). The sequence in DNA is TGTGCCACGACAGAAAATAGTGGGGAGCTGTTTTTT. This sequence encodes CATTENSGELFF.